Below, 23 T cell receptor beta chains from the same sample are listed, as sequenced in a study of T-cell memory formation after mild COVID-19. MiXCR was run by TCRdb on the 5' RACE reads, yielding one entry per CDR3 protein. The sample consists of a few hundred thousand distinct CDR3 sequences, roughly a quarter of them appearing once. Sequencing used PBMCs or a T cell subset sorted from them (not recorded which). These TCRs come from an adult woman who had mild COVID-19 (a few samples of this study predate the infection). Cell type and time point are not known.

The chain carries TRBV24-1 and TRBJ2-4; D gene ambiguous. Germline V gives CDR1 KGHDR, CDR2 SFDVKD. The V gene lost 6 bases and the J gene lost 1 base, with 9 bases spanning the gap. This CDR3 is built from 14 residues. This CDR3 is CATSSGEAKNIQYF. The CDR3, as DNA: TGTGCCACCAGTTCCGGTGAGGCCAAAAACATTCAGTACTTC.

This clonotype was counted between two and nine times. This sequence joins TRBV7-9 and TRBJ2-7, with 7 bases aligning to TRBD1. Trimming at V came to 2 bases and at J to 5 bases, leaving 9 bases not matched to a gene. Germline V gene sequence: CDR1 SEHNR, CDR2 FQNEAQ (reference sequence). The CDR3 loop spans 15 amino acids. The CDR3 DNA reads TGTGCCAGCAGCTTATCGGAGACAGGGACCAACGAGCAGTACTTC. Residues: CASSLSETGTNEQYF.

This clonotype was detected many times. The chain employs TRBV29-1 and TRBJ2-7; D uncertain. Germline lookup yields CDR1 SQVTM and CDR2 ANQGSEA. The V end was cut by 2 bases, the J end by 4 bases, with 9 bases between. CDR3 length equals 12 residues. This chain's CDR3 is CSVEITEYEQYF. The CDR3 DNA reads TGCAGCGTTGAAATCACAGAGTACGAGCAGTACTTC.

This clonotype occurred a few times. The chain is built from TRBV5-1 and TRBJ2-1; D not resolved. This CDR3 region has 14 residues. From germline, CDR1 is SGHRS and CDR2 YFSETQ. V lost 3 bases and J lost 5, with 12 bases in between. CDR3 nucleotides: TGCGCCAGCAGCTCAGCCCTGCGGAACAATGAGCAGTTCTTC. Translated, it gives CASSSALRNNEQFF.

This clonotype was seen only a few times. This sequence joins TRBV12-3 or TRBV12-4 and TRBJ2-7; D might be TRBD1 (5 bases). V was shortened by 7 bases and J by 2 bases, with 18 bases between the two germline ends. The CDR3 spans 15 residues. Here the CDR3 DNA reads TGTGCCAGCACCAAAGGTGGAAAAGGGGCCTACGAGCAGTACTTC. Its protein is CASTKGGKGAYEQYF.

V and J are TRBV6-2 or TRBV6-3 and TRBJ1-1; D is possibly TRBD1 (5 bases). Germline-derived CDR1 and CDR2 are MNHEY and SVGEGT. There are 14 residues in the CDR3. V gave up 4 bases and J gave up 0 bases, with 9 bases separating them. The CDR3 loop is CASSSAGLNTEAFF. CDR3 sequence (DNA): TGTGCCAGCAGTTCGGCAGGGCTGAACACTGAAGCTTTCTTT.

The chain joins TRBV2 to TRBJ2-6; tentative D call: TRBD1 (6 bases). The V gene lost 8 bases and the J gene lost 2 bases, with 10 bases spanning the gap. The CDR3 is made up of 14 amino acids. Germline-derived CDR1 and CDR2 are SNHLY and FYNNEI. The CDR3 sequence is CASRAGAGANVLTF. CDR3 bases: TGTGCCAGCCGAGCAGGGGCTGGGGCCAACGTCCTGACTTTC.

The chain recombines TRBV7-3 with TRBJ2-1, with 8 bases fitting TRBD2. Germline CDR1 and CDR2: SGHTA and FQGTGA. Trimming took 5 bases from V and 7 from J; bases not matched to a gene: 4. CDR3 length equals 13 residues. The CDR3 sequence: CASSQGLVNEQFF. DNA for the CDR3: TGTGCCAGCAGCCAGGGACTAGTAAATGAGCAGTTCTTC.

This clonotype was observed a handful of times. V gene TRBV6-5 combines with J gene TRBJ1-1; possibly TRBD1 for D (5 bases). The CDR3 extends over 13 amino acids. Germline-derived CDR1 and CDR2 are MNHEY and SVGAGI. The V end was cut by 8 bases, the J end by 4 bases, with 14 bases between. CDR3 loop: CASGDGETTEAFF. The CDR3 region has the DNA TGTGCCAGCGGGGACGGGGAGACCACTGAAGCTTTCTTT.

The chain uses TRBV3-1 and TRBJ2-7, with D perhaps matching TRBD1 (5 bases). This CDR3 is 14 amino acids long. CDR1 and CDR2 (germline): LGHDT, YNNKEL (reference sequence). Trimming removed 0 bases at V and 1 base at J, with 7 bases between. The CDR3 loop is CASSQEQESYEQYF. The DNA for the CDR3 is TGTGCCAGCAGCCAAGAACAGGAATCCTACGAGCAGTACTTC.

This chain joins TRBV12-3 or TRBV12-4 and TRBJ1-1; the D gene is possibly TRBD1 (5 bases). Trimming stripped 6 bases from V and 4 bases from J, with 15 bases between. This CDR3 contains 14 residues. The CDR3 region is CASSKQGQITEAFF. CDR3 DNA sequence: TGTGCCAGCAGCAAGCAGGGTCAAATCACTGAAGCTTTCTTT.

This clonotype showed up just a few times. The rearrangement uses TRBV6-6 and TRBJ1-2; 7 nucleotides align to TRBD1. CDR3 length: 12 residues. The germline V gene has CDR1 MNHNY and CDR2 SVGAGI (reference sequence). With V trimmed by 6 bases and J by 5 bases, 3 bases remained unmatched. CDR3 sequence reads: CASRIQGYGYTF. CDR3 bases: TGTGCCAGCAGAATACAGGGGTATGGCTACACCTTC.

This clonotype was observed a few times. The rearrangement uses TRBV7-2 and TRBJ2-1, with D perhaps TRBD1 (7 bases). Trimming took 8 bases from V and 6 from J, leaving 23 bases between them. The CDR3 runs to 16 residues. Germline V gives CDR1 SGHTA, CDR2 FQGNSA. CDR3 DNA sequence: TGTGCCAGCGTATCCCAGGGGGGACAGTGGTCCAATGAGCAGTTCTTC. It yields the protein CASVSQGGQWSNEQFF.

The genes are TRBV18 and TRBJ2-5; 8 nucleotides line up with TRBD2. Germline trimming cut 3 bases from V and 5 bases from J; bases unmatched to any gene: 5. The germline gives CDR1 KGHSH, CDR2 LQKENI. The CDR3 is 14 residues long. The CDR3 protein is CASSPSGSRETQYF. The CDR3, as DNA: TGTGCCAGCTCACCCAGCGGGAGTCGGGAGACCCAGTACTTC.

This chain joins TRBV4-1 and TRBJ1-2; 7 bases map to TRBD1. The CDR3 is made up of 14 amino acids. CDR1 MGHRA and CDR2 YSYEKL come from the germline V gene. The V gene end was trimmed by 7 bases and the J gene end by 6 bases; junction bases not matched to a gene: 11. CDR3 nucleotides: TGCGCCAGCACCTTACAGGGGACGGGTGATGGCTACACCTTC. This encodes CASTLQGTGDGYTF.

This clonotype came up once. The chain carries TRBV27 and TRBJ2-1, with 7 positions matching TRBD2. The V gene end was trimmed by 5 bases and the J gene end by 8 bases; junction bases not matched to a gene: 15. CDR3 length equals 16 residues. Germline V gene lookup returns CDR1 MNHEY and CDR2 SMNVEV (reference sequence). The CDR3 protein is CASSTLGGSTTYEQFF. In DNA, the CDR3 is TGTGCCAGCAGTACCCTCGGCGGGAGCACTACATATGAGCAGTTCTTC.

This chain uses TRBV4-1 with TRBJ1-2; 10 bases map to TRBD1. CDR3 size: 14 residues. J lost 8 bases, V lost 3 bases, and 6 bases had no gene match. Looked up from germline, CDR1 is MGHRA and CDR2 is YSYEKL. CDR3 bases: TGCGCCAGCAGCCAGGAATCGACAGGGGGCGGCTACACCTTC. The encoded protein is CASSQESTGGGYTF.

CDR3 nucleotides: TGTGCCAGCAGTGCCTCCGGGACAGGGAGCGGTGAGCAGTTCTTC. Translating it yields CASSASGTGSGEQFF. This rearrangement joins TRBV12-3 or TRBV12-4 to TRBJ2-1; 9 nucleotides line up with TRBD1. V trimming: 5 bases; J trimming: 9 bases; junction bases outside the gene matches: 11. The CDR3 runs 15 residues.

The chain is built from TRBV7-9 and TRBJ1-4, with unresolved D. In germline, CDR1 is SEHNR, CDR2 FQNEAQ (reference sequence). Trimming removed 5 bases at V and 0 bases at J, with 13 bases between. CDR3 length: 16 residues. In DNA, the CDR3 is TGTGCCAGCAGCCCAAGGATCCAGGCAACTAATGAAAAACTGTTTTTT. This sequence encodes CASSPRIQATNEKLFF.

The sample holds a few counts of this clonotype. The chain links TRBV15 to TRBJ2-3; 10 nucleotides align to TRBD2. With 5 bases clipped from V and 0 bases from J, the junction kept 14 bases outside the gene matches. Per germline, CDR1 LNHNV and CDR2 YYDKDF (reference sequence). The CDR3 runs to 19 residues. The chain's CDR3 is CATSPRGRTSGRSTDTQYF. The CDR3 nucleotides read TGTGCCACCAGCCCCAGGGGACGGACTAGCGGACGTAGCACAGATACGCAGTATTTT. Full variable domain (remainder filled in from reference TRBV15 and TRBJ2-3): DAMVIQNPRYQVTQFGKPVTLSCSQTLNHNVMYWYQQKSSQAPKLLFHYYDKDFNNEADTPDNFQSRRPNTSFCFLDIRSPGLGDTAMYLCATSPRGRTSGRSTDTQYFGPGTRLTVL.

This clonotype has a handful of counts. This chain links TRBV3-1 with TRBJ2-1, with 9 nucleotides matching TRBD2. The CDR3 is 15 residues long. Unmatched junction bases numbered 8, after V lost 5 bases and J lost 6 bases. Germline V CDR1 and CDR2: LGHDT, YNNKEL (reference sequence). Written as DNA, the CDR3 is TGTGCCAGCAGCATTACCGGGACTAGCAGCAATGAGCAGTTCTTC. It codes for CASSITGTSSNEQFF.

This clonotype occurred a few times. This chain uses TRBV20-1 with TRBJ2-7; TRBD1 aligns across 7 bases. The CDR3 is 15 residues long. Germline V gives CDR1 DFQATT, CDR2 SNEGSKA (reference sequence). Trimming removed 5 bases from V and 4 bases from J; junction bases left unmatched: 14. CDR3 in DNA: TGCAGTGCTCCCCCCTCCGGGACAGTGCAGTACGAGCAGTACTTC. Translated: CSAPPSGTVQYEQYF.

This clonotype was picked up a small number of times. The chain employs TRBV4-3 and TRBJ1-2, with 12 bases aligning to TRBD1. CDR3 length: 18 residues. Germline V lookup: CDR1 LGHNA, CDR2 YSLEER. Trimming removed 0 bases from V and 4 bases from J; junction bases left unmatched: 9. The CDR3: CASSQDEGTGGFPYGYTF. The DNA for the CDR3 is TGCGCCAGCAGCCAAGATGAAGGGACAGGGGGCTTCCCCTATGGCTACACCTTC.